This passage covers 26 T cell receptor beta chains from one sample sequenced in a study of a mutant IDH1 vaccine in newly diagnosed glioma. Sequencing used immunoSEQ multiplex PCR; TCRdb keeps in-frame clones, though not all of them. The sample lists roughly 84,000 clones; around 80% were seen once. Time point indicated: baseline, week 1 (first vaccination visit). Treatment defined: pre-vaccination baseline after standard-of-care therapy. The specimen was PBMCs, collected from a glioma patient treated with radiotherapy, temozolomide or both. The receptors originated from a man aged 35 to 55 with glioma. Some clones in this sample may be carry-over from other donors' samples.

This clone was observed a few times. Other DNA sequences in the same sample also yield this CDR3. The chain couples TRBV5-1 to TRBJ2-3, with D possibly matching TRBD1 (5 bases). Germline CDR1 and CDR2: SGHRS and YFSETQ. The ends were cut back, 2 bases at V and 2 bases at J, with 9 bases in the middle. The CDR3 length is 14 residues. The CDR3 nucleotides read TGCGCCAGCAGCTTAGGGGATTCCACAGATACGCAGTATTTT. Translated, it gives CASSLGDSTDTQYF.

This clone was counted a single time. The chain carries TRBV2 and TRBJ1-5; a possible D gene is TRBD1 (6 bases). The CDR3 length is 15 residues. Germline CDR1 SNHLY, CDR2 FYNNEI. Trimming pared 4 bases from V and 5 bases from J, leaving 15 bases between. CDR3 loop: CASSVGQHKDQPQHF. In nucleotides, the CDR3 is TGTGCCAGCAGTGTTGGACAGCATAAGGATCAGCCCCAGCATTTT.

V usage is TRBV9 and J usage is TRBJ2-7; tentatively, D is TRBD2 (5 bases). The V gene's germline CDR1 is SGDLS and CDR2 YYNGEE. The CDR3 is 12 amino acids. Deletions cut 7 bases from V and 5 bases from J, with 13 bases between. The CDR3, as DNA: TGTGCCAGCGGCACTAGATCCCACGAGCAGTACTTC. This translates into CASGTRSHEQYF.

CDR3 sequence (DNA): TGTGCCAGCAGCGTAGGAGGTCAGCTATTTAACGGCTACACCTTC. Protein: CASSVGGQLFNGYTF. This chain joins TRBV9 and TRBJ1-2; D call uncertain. The V and J ends lost 0 bases and 8 bases respectively, with 17 bases between them. The length of the CDR3 is 15 residues. Germline V gives CDR1 SGDLS, CDR2 YYNGEE. The full variable domain, rest sourced from reference TRBV9 and TRBJ1-2, is DSGVTQTPKHLITATGQRVTLRCSPRSGDLSVYWYQQSLDQGLQFLIQYYNGEERAKGNILERFSAQQFPDLHSELNLSSLELGDSALYFCASSVGGQLFNGYTFGSGTRLTVV.

In its sample, this clone was seen a few times. This sequence joins TRBV30 and TRBJ1-2; no definite D call. CDR1 is GTSNPN, CDR2 SVGIG, per germline (reference sequence). The V and J ends lost 0 bases and 11 bases respectively, with 10 bases between them. The CDR3 consists of 11 residues. CDR3 in DNA: TGTGCCTGGAGTGTACGGGTCGGATACACCTTC. Its translation is CAWSVRVGYTF.

The V gene is TRBV10-3, the J gene TRBJ1-2; D might be TRBD1 (5 bases). V dropped 4 bases and J dropped 2 bases, with 11 bases sitting between them. Germline CDR1 reads ENHRY; CDR2 reads SYGVKD. The CDR3 is made up of 14 amino acids. The CDR3 sequence: CAISAGTENYGYTF. The CDR3 DNA is TGTGCCATCAGTGCCGGGACCGAAAACTATGGCTACACCTTC.

This chain uses TRBV30 with TRBJ2-7; 10 bases match TRBD1. The CDR3 sequence is 15 residues long. Per the germline V gene, CDR1 is GTSNPN and CDR2 is SVGIG (reference sequence). V gave up 3 bases and J gave up 2 bases; unmatched junction bases: 7. CDR3 in amino acids: CAWRKPGTGAYEQYF. CDR3 in DNA: TGTGCCTGGAGGAAGCCCGGGACAGGGGCCTACGAGCAGTACTTC. Full variable domain (outside the CDR3, taken from reference TRBV30 and TRBJ2-7): SQTIHQWPATLVQPVGSPLSLECTVEGTSNPNLYWYRQAAGRGLQLLFYSVGIGQISSEVPQNLSASRPQDRQFILSSKKLLLSDSGFYLCAWRKPGTGAYEQYFGPGTRLTVT.

The chain combines TRBV4-1 with TRBJ1-6, with D tentatively TRBD1 (5 bases). Trimming shortened V by 4 bases and J by 2 bases, and 18 bases separated the two germline ends. CDR1 and CDR2 from the germline V gene are MGHRA and YSYEKL. The CDR3 is made up of 18 amino acids. For the CDR3, the DNA is TGCGCCAGCAGCCCCCTCAACCCTCGACAGCCCTATAATTCACCCCTCCACTTT. This translates into CASSPLNPRQPYNSPLHF.

This clone has more than one count but fewer than ten. The chain has TRBV19 and TRBJ1-4, with TRBD1 matching over 8 bases. After removal of 4 bases from V and 7 bases from J, the junction contained 8 bases not matched to a gene. The CDR3 is 15 amino acids. From germline, CDR1 is LNHDA and CDR2 SQIVND (reference sequence). As DNA, the CDR3 is TGTGCCAGTAGTACCATCCAGGGGGCCTCTGAAAAACTGTTTTTT. Translation: CASSTIQGASEKLFF.

This sequence joins TRBV4-1 and TRBJ2-7; 8 bases map to TRBD1. CDR1 and CDR2 from the germline V gene are MGHRA and YSYEKL. V lost 1 base and J lost 0; bases outside the gene matches: 8. The CDR3 loop spans 17 amino acids. CDR3 nucleotide sequence: TGCGCCAGCAGCCAAGTTGGCGGGACAGGAATCTCCTACGAGCAGTACTTC. As protein: CASSQVGGTGISYEQYF.

This chain joins TRBV15 and TRBJ2-3; either TRBD1 or TRBD2 may supply D (6 bases each). This CDR3 has 16 amino acids. V lost 3 bases to trimming and J lost 5 bases, with 18 bases between them. Germline V gene lookup returns CDR1 LNHNV and CDR2 YYDKDF (reference sequence). The CDR3 loop is CATSSYEGGQKDTQYF. CDR3 coding DNA: TGTGCCACCAGCAGTTACGAGGGGGGCCAGAAAGATACGCAGTATTTT.

This chain links TRBV2 with TRBJ1-4; TRBD1 agrees at 9 bases. Germline trimming cut 6 bases from V and 8 bases from J; bases unmatched to any gene: 7. Germline lookup yields CDR1 SNHLY and CDR2 FYNNEI. This CDR3 is built from 14 residues. CDR3 in DNA: TGTGCCAGCAGCCTACAGGGGGCGGACGAAAAACTGTTTTTT. This translates into CASSLQGADEKLFF.

This rearrangement joins TRBV5-4 to TRBJ1-6, with 10 bases matching TRBD1. There are 15 residues in the CDR3. Looked up from germline, CDR1 is SGHNT and CDR2 is YYREEE (reference sequence). Trimming cost V 5 bases and J 6 bases; bases outside gene matches: 5. CDR3 bases: TGTGCCAGCAGACCGGGACAGGGGCCTAATTCACCCCTCCACTTT. Its translation is CASRPGQGPNSPLHF. The full variable domain, rest sourced from reference TRBV5-4 and TRBJ1-6, is ETGVTQSPTHLIKTRGQQVTLRCSSQSGHNTVSWYQQALGQGPQFIFQYYREEENGRGNFPPRFSGLQFPNYSSELNVNALELDDSALYLCASRPGQGPNSPLHFGNGTRLTVT.

The chain employs TRBV29-1 and TRBJ1-1; TRBD1 is a possible D gene (5 bases). The CDR3 runs 13 residues. The germline V gene has CDR1 SQVTM and CDR2 ANQGSEA. The V and J ends lost 1 base and 5 bases respectively, with 11 bases between them. CDR3 DNA: TGCAGCGTTGAAGCCCTCCAGGGAACTGAAGCTTTCTTT. The encoded protein is CSVEALQGTEAFF.

The V and J genes are TRBV5-6 and TRBJ2-7; the match to TRBD2 covers 13 bases. The J segment lost 0 bases and the V segment lost 0 bases, leaving 9 bases of the junction unmatched. The CDR3 has 19 amino acids. Germline V CDR1 and CDR2: SGHDT, YYEEEE. CDR3 loop: CASSLVEGTSGAFSYEQYF. The DNA of the CDR3 is TGTGCCAGCAGCTTGGTCGAGGGGACTAGCGGGGCGTTCTCCTACGAGCAGTACTTC.

The chain joins TRBV6-5 to TRBJ1-5; no clear D. The length of the CDR3 is 15 residues. V lost 0 bases, J lost 4 bases, and 10 bases lay in between. Germline CDR1 and CDR2: MNHEY and SVGAGI. The CDR3 nucleotides are TGTGCCAGCAGTTACTCAATCTTGGGTAATCAGCCCCAGCATTTT. Translated, it gives CASSYSILGNQPQHF.

The rearrangement uses TRBV27 and TRBJ2-2, with D maybe TRBD1 (5 bases). This CDR3 is built from 14 residues. V shed 6 bases and J shed 0 bases, with 8 bases lying between them. The V gene's germline CDR1 is MNHEY and CDR2 SMNVEV (reference sequence). In nucleotides, the CDR3 is TGTGCCAGCAGCCAGGGCACGAACACCGGGGAGCTGTTTTTT. Protein product: CASSQGTNTGELFF.

This clone has only a few counts. The chain carries TRBV4-1 and TRBJ1-5; the D gene is possibly TRBD1 (5 bases). This CDR3 spans 16 amino acids. The germline V gene has CDR1 MGHRA and CDR2 YSYEKL. V was shortened by 4 bases and J by 2 bases, with 15 bases between the two germline ends. Here the CDR3 reads CASSLAAGPGNQPQHF. CDR3 coding DNA: TGCGCCAGCAGCCTAGCCGCAGGGCCGGGCAATCAGCCCCAGCATTTT.

This chain connects TRBV6-5 to TRBJ1-2, with D possibly TRBD1 on 5 matching bases. The CDR3 contains 16 residues. The germline V gene has CDR1 MNHEY and CDR2 SVGAGI. V was trimmed by 0 bases and J by 0 bases, leaving 11 bases between them. CDR3 DNA: TGTGCCAGCAGTTACTCTTGGGGGTTAGCTAACTATGGCTACACCTTC. It encodes CASSYSWGLANYGYTF.

The V and J genes are TRBV5-1 and TRBJ2-7, with D hard to call. With 5 bases removed from V and 0 bases from J, the gap between germline ends came to 12 bases. CDR3 size: 14 residues. Germline CDR1 is SGHRS and CDR2 is YFSETQ. DNA for the CDR3: TGCGCCAGCAGTTCCACAGACCTCTCCTACGAGCAGTACTTC. This codes for CASSSTDLSYEQYF.

The gene calls are TRBV19 and TRBJ2-3, with D tentatively TRBD1 or TRBD2 (5 bases each). The CDR3 is made up of 15 amino acids. V lost 3 bases and J lost 2, with 12 bases in between. The germline gives CDR1 LNHDA, CDR2 SQIVND (reference sequence). Here the CDR3 reads CASSIGDGITDTQYF. CDR3 nucleotide sequence: TGTGCCAGTAGTATCGGGGACGGAATCACAGATACGCAGTATTTT.

With regard to this clone: At one of its ends the junction is not consistent with the germline gene, which may arise from a read error. The chain recombines TRBV5-1 with TRBJ2-7, with D possibly being TRBD1 or TRBD2 (7 bases each). The germline V gene has CDR1 SGHRS and CDR2 YFSETQ. The CDR3 loop spans 9 amino acids. The CDR3 nucleotides read TGCGCCAGCAGCCCAGGGGGGGGCTTC. Translating it yields CASSPGGGF.

The chain joins TRBV7-9 to TRBJ1-5, with 8 bases identical to TRBD1. V lost 6 bases and J lost 6; bases outside the gene matches: 13. Germline-derived CDR1 and CDR2 are SEHNR and FQNEAQ (reference sequence). The CDR3 is 16 amino acids. This CDR3 reads CASSRGDRSISQPQHF. The CDR3 coding sequence is TGTGCCAGCAGTCGAGGGGACAGGTCTATCAGTCAGCCCCAGCATTTT. The complete variable domain, with remaining parts taken from reference TRBV7-9 and TRBJ1-5, reads DTGVSQNPRHKITKRGQNVTFRCDPISEHNRLYWYRQTLGQGPEFLTYFQNEAQLEKSRLLSDRFSAERPKGSFSTLEIQRTEQGDSAMYLCASSRGDRSISQPQHFGDGTRLSIL.

V usage is TRBV4-1 and J usage is TRBJ1-2; possibly TRBD1 for D (5 bases). Germline values: CDR1 MGHRA, CDR2 YSYEKL. V shed 6 bases and J shed 4 bases, with 21 bases lying between them. The CDR3 loop spans 16 amino acids. CDR3 DNA: TGCGCCAGCAGTCTAAAGCCCTTGCAGGGTATCTATGGCTACACCTTC. As protein: CASSLKPLQGIYGYTF.

The table lists this clone with many counts. The rearrangement joins TRBV6-4 to TRBJ1-5, with D unresolved. V was trimmed by 6 bases and J by 1 base, leaving 7 bases between them. The CDR3 is 13 amino acids. The V gene's germline CDR1 is MRHNA and CDR2 SNTAGT. This CDR3 reads CASSADSNQPQHF. The CDR3 bases are TGTGCCAGCAGCGCCGACAGCAATCAGCCCCAGCATTTT.

The chain uses TRBV30 and TRBJ2-7; 9 positions agree with TRBD1. Germline CDR1 is GTSNPN and CDR2 is SVGIG (reference sequence). Trimming cost V 0 bases and J 1 base; bases outside gene matches: 1. This CDR3 comprises 14 residues. CDR3 amino acids: CAWSVGTGSYEQYF. In DNA, the CDR3 is TGTGCCTGGAGTGTTGGGACAGGGTCCTACGAGCAGTACTTC.